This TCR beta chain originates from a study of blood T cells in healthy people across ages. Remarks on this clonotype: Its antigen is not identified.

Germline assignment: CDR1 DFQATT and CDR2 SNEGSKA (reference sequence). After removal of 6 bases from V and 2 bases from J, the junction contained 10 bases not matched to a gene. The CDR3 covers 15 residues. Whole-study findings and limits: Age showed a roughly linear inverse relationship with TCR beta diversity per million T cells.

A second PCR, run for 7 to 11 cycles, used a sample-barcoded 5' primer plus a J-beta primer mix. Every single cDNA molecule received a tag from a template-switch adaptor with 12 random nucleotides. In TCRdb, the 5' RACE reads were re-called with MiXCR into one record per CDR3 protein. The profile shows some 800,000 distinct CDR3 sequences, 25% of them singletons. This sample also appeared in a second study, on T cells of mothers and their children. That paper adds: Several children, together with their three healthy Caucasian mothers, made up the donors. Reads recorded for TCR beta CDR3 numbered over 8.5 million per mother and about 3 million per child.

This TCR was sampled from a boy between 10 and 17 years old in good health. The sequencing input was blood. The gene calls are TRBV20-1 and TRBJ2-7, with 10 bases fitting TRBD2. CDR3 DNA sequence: TGCAGTGCGCCGGACACTAGCGGGACTACCTACGAGCAGTACTTC. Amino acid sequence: CSAPDTSGTTYEQYF.